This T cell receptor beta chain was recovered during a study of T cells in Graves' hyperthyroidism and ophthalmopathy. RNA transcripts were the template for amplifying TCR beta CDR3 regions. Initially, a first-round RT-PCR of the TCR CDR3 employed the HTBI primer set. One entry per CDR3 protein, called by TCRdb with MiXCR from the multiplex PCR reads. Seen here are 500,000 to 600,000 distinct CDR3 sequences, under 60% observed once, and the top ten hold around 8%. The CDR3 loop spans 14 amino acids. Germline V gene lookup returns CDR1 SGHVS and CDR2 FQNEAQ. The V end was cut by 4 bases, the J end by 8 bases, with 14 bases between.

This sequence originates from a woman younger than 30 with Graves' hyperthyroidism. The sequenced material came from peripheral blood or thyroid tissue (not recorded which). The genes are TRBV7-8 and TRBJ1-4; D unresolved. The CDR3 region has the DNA TGTGCCAGCAGCTCGGTGCTGGGTGGGGAAAAACTGTTTTTT. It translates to CASSSVLGGEKLFF. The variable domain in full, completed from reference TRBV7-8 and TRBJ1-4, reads GAGVSQSPRYKVAKRGQDVALRCDPISGHVSLFWYQQALGQGPEFLTYFQNEAQLDKSGLPSDRFFAERPEGSVSTLKIQRTQQEDSAVYLCASSSVLGGEKLFFGSGTQLSVL.